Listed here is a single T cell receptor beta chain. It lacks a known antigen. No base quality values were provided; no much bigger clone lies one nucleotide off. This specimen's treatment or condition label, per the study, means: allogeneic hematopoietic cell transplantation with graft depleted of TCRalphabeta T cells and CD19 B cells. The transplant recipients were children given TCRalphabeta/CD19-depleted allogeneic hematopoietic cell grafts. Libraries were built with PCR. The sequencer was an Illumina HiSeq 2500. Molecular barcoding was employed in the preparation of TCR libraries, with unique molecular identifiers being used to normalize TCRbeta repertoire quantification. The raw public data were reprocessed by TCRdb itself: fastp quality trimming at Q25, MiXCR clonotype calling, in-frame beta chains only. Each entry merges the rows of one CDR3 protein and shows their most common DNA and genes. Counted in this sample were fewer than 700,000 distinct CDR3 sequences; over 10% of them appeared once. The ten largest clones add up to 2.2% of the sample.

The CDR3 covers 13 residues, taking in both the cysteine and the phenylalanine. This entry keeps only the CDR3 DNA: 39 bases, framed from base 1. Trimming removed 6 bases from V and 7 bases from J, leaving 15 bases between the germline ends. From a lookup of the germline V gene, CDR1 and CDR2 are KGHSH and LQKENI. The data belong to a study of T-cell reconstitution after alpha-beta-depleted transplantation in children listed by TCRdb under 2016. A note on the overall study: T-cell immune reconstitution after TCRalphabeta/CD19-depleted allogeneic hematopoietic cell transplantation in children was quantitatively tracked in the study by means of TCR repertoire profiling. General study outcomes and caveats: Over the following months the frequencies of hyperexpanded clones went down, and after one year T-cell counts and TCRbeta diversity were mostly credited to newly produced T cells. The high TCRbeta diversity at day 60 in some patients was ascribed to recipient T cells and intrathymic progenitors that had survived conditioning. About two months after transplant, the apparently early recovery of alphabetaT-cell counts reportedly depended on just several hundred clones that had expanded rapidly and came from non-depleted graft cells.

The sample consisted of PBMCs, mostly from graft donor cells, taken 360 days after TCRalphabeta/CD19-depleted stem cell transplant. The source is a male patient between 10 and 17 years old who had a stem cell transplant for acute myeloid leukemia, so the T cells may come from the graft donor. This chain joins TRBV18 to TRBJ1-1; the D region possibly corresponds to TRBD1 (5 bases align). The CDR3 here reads CASSPDGAFEAFF. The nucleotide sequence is TGTGCCAGCTCCCCTGATGGGGCGTTTGAAGCTTTCTTT. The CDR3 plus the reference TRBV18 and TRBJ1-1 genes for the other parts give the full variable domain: NAGVMQNPRHLVRRRGQEARLRCSPMKGHSHVYWYRQLPEEGLKFMVYLQKENIIDESGMPKERFSAEFPKEGPSILRIQQVVRGDSAAYFCASSPDGAFEAFFGQGTRLTVV.